This TCR beta chain was documented in a study of T cell clonotyping in hematopoietic cell transplantation. The CDR3 totals 15 residues. Germline CDR1 and CDR2: MNHEY and SMNVEV (reference sequence). Trimming shortened V by 3 bases and J by 6 bases, and 14 bases separated the two germline ends. Points on this clone: Its antigen is undetermined.

Some clones are missing from TCRdb's copy, which holds only in-frame ones; the method was immunoSEQ multiplex PCR. The repertoire holds some 1,300 clones, with 97% as singletons. Whole-study results and caveats: Recipient TCR diversity dropped after transplant; expanded clonotypes rose from day 30 to 180.

Samples: about 28 days before transplant, then days 30, 100 and 180 after. The chain has TRBV27 and TRBJ2-2; TRBD2 is a possible D gene (5 bases). The source material was PBMCs, sampled 180 days after allogeneic stem cell transplant. This receptor was obtained from a male patient between 45 and 59 years old who had an allogeneic stem cell transplant from a related donor, so the T cells may come from the graft donor. Some clones in this sample may be carry-over from other donors' samples. The CDR3 loop reads CASSFKGAYAGELFF. The CDR3 bases are TGTGCCAGCAGTTTTAAGGGAGCTTACGCCGGGGAGCTGTTTTTT.